This T cell receptor beta chain was retrieved from a study of CD8 T cells in ankylosing spondylitis. Quantitative barcoded 5'-RACE was used to prepare TCR beta libraries. One entry per CDR3 protein results from TCRdb running MiXCR on the 5' RACE reads. The table lists over 150,000 distinct CDR3 sequences, around 13% of them singletons. Study results and limitations: Reports of some motif variants in reactive arthritis synovial fluid and blood predate this one. Clones tied to disease were said to be significantly enriched in matched ankylosing spondylitis synovial fluid. Blood from ankylosing spondylitis patients appeared to carry a characteristic eight-variant TCR beta motif.

This clonotype appeared many times. Its antigen is as yet unknown. Germline CDR1 reads MGHRA; CDR2 reads YSYEKL. The CDR3 extends over 18 amino acids. V was trimmed by 1 base and J by 2 bases, leaving 20 bases between them. The V and J genes are TRBV4-1 and TRBJ1-2, with D uncertain. The source material was blood, either unsorted or a sorted T cell fraction (not recorded which). This TCR came from a male donor with ankylosing spondylitis or in good health (not recorded which). CDR3 coding DNA: TGCGCCAGCAGCCAAGCTGAGTTTTCCATCGGGGTCAACTATGGCTACACCTTC. Encoded protein: CASSQAEFSIGVNYGYTF.